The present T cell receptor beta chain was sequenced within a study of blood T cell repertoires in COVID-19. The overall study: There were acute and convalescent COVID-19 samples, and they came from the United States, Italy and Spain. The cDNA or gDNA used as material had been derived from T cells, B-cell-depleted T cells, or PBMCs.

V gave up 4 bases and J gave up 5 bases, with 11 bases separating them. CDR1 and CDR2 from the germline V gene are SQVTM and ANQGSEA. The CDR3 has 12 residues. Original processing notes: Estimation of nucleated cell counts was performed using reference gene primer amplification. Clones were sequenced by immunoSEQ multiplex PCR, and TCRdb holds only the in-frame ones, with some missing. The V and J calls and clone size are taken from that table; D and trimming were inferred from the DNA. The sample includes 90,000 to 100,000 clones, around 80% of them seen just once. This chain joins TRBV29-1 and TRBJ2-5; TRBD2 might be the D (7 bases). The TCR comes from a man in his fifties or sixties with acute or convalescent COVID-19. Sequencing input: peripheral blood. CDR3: CSVGRGAETQYF. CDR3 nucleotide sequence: TGCAGCGTTGGCCGGGGGGCTGAGACCCAGTACTTC.